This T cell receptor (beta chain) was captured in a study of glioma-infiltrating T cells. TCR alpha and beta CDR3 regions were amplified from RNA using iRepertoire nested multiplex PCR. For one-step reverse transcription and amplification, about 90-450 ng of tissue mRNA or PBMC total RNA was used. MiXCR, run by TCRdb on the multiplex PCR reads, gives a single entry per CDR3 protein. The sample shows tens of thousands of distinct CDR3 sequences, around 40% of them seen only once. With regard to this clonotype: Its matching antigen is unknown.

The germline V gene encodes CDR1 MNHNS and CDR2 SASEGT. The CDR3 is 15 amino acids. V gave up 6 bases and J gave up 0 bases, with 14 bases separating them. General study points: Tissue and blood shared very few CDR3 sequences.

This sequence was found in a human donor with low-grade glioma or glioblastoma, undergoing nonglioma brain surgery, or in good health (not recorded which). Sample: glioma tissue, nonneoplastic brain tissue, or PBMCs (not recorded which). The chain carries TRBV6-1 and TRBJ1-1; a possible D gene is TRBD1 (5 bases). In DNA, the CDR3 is TGTGCCAGCAGGCGGGACTGCAGAATGAACACTGAAGCTTTCTTT. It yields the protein CASRRDCRMNTEAFF.